This T cell receptor (beta chain) stems from a study of graft-versus-host responses after intestinal transplantation. TCRdb's copy holds only in-frame clones and misses some; the assay was immunoSEQ multiplex PCR. The repertoire has 50,000 or so clones, about 93% of them found once; the top ten carry more than 2%. Unmatched junction bases numbered 8, after V lost 0 bases and J lost 3 bases. The CDR3 length is 16 residues. CDR1 is GTSNPN, CDR2 SVGIG, per germline (reference sequence). A word on this clone: Its specificity is not known.

The specimen comprised unstimulated CD4+ T cells sorted from spleen or lymph node cells, sampled before transplant. This clonotype was obtained from a human donor who was the organ donor for an intestinal transplant. The chain joins TRBV30 to TRBJ1-2, with TRBD1 identical over 9 bases. The CDR3 DNA follows: TGTGCCTGGAGTGTAGGGACAGGGAGTCCGGACTATGGCTACACCTTC. It translates to CAWSVGTGSPDYGYTF.